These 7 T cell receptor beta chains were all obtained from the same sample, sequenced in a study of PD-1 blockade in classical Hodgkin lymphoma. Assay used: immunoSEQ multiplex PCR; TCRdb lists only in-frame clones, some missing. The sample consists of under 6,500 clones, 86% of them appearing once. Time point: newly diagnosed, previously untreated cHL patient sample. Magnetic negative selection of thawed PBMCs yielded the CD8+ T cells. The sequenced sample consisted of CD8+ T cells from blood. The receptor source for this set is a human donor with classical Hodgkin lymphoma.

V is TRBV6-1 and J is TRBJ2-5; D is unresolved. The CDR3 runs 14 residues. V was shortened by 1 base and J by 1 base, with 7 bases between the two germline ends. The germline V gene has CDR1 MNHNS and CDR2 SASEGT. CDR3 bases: TGTGCCAGCAGTGAAGGGAACGGCCAAGAGACCCAGTACTTC. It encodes CASSEGNGQETQYF.

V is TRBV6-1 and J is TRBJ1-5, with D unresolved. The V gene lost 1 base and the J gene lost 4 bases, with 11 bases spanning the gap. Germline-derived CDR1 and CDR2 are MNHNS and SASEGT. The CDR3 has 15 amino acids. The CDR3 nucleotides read TGTGCCAGCAGTGAAGGGCGGGAGGCAAATCAGCCCCAGCATTTT. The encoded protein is CASSEGREANQPQHF.

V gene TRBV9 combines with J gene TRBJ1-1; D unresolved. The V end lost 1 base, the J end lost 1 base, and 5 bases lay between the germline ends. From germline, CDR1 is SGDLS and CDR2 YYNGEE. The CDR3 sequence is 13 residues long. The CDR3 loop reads CASSVQANTEAFF. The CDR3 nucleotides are TGTGCCAGCAGCGTACAGGCGAACACTGAAGCTTTCTTT.

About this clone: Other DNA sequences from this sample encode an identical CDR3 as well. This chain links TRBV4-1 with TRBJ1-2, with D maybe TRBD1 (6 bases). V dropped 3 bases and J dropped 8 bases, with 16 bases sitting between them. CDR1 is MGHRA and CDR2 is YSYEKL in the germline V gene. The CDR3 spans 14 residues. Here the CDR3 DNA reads TGCGCCAGCAGCCAGACGAACAGGGACTTCGGCTACACCTTC. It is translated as CASSQTNRDFGYTF.

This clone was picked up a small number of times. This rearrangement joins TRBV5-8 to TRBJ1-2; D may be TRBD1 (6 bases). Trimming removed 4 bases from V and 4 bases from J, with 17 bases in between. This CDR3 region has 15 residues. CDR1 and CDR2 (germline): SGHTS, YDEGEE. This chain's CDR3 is CASSGTGPAPYGYTF. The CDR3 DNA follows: TGTGCCAGCAGCGGAACAGGGCCCGCTCCCTATGGCTACACCTTC.

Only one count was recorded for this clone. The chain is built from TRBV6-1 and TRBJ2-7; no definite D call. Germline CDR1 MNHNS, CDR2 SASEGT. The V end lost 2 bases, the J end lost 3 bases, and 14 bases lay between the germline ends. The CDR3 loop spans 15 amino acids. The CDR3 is CASSENLDRHYEQYF. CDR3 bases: TGTGCCAGCAGTGAAAATTTAGACCGGCACTACGAGCAGTACTTC.

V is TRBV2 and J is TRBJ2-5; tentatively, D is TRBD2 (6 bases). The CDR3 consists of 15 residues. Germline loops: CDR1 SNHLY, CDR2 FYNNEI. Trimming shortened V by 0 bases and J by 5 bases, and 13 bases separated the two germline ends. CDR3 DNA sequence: TGTGCCAGCAGTGAAGCTTGGGGGGTTTGGGAGACCCAGTACTTC. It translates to CASSEAWGVWETQYF.